This T cell receptor beta chain was sequenced in a study of CD8 T cells in Susac syndrome. Study-wide points: That the number of individuals in its TCR sequencing and HLA analysis was relatively small was acknowledged by the study.

RNA amounts of 0.5 to 1 ug underwent reverse transcription with random hexamers. Coverage of TCR beta CDR3 amplification by immunoSEQ multiplex PCR extended to 54 Vbeta and 13 Jbeta. TCRdb used MiXCR to reprocess the immunoSEQ multiplex PCR reads, holding one entry per CDR3 protein. The repertoire holds some 120,000 distinct CDR3 sequences, with about 94% as singletons. About this clonotype: The antigen is undetermined.

The CDR3 is 12 amino acids. CDR1 MGHDK and CDR2 SYGVNS come from the germline V gene. V lost 1 base to trimming and J lost 5 bases, with 4 bases between them. Sequenced material: CD8+ T cells from PBMCs. The genes are TRBV25-1 and TRBJ2-3; D call uncertain. This clonotype originated in a human donor with Susac syndrome. The CDR3 nucleotides are TGTGCCAGCAGTGAATTCGGAGATACGCAGTATTTT. It encodes CASSEFGDTQYF. Supplemented by reference TRBV25-1 and TRBJ2-3, the full variable domain reads EADIYQTPRYLVIGTGKKITLECSQTMGHDKMYWYQQDPGMELHLIHYSYGVNSTEKGDLSSESTVSRIRTEHFPLTLESARPSHTSQYLCASSEFGDTQYFGPGTRLTVL.